A single sample is the source of the 32 T cell receptor beta chains below, sequenced in a study of T cell responses to AZD1222 COVID-19 vaccine. Only in-frame clones appear in the TCRdb table, and some are missing; sequencing was by immunoSEQ multiplex PCR. This table holds over 140,000 clones. Material for sequencing was peripheral blood. All receptors come from an adult in good health.

This chain connects TRBV27 to TRBJ2-3; 7 bases line up with TRBD1. V shed 8 bases, J shed 6 bases, and the junction held 14 bases outside the gene matches. CDR3 size: 15 residues. Germline V lookup: CDR1 MNHEY, CDR2 SMNVEV (reference sequence). Here the CDR3 reads CASSLRQGSGDTQYF. The CDR3 DNA is TGTGCCAGCTCTCTCCGACAGGGATCGGGGGATACGCAGTATTTT.

The rearrangement uses TRBV7-9 and TRBJ1-2; D unresolved. Trimming removed 1 base from V and 3 bases from J, with 9 bases in between. This CDR3 spans 14 amino acids. Germline V gives CDR1 SEHNR, CDR2 FQNEAQ (reference sequence). The CDR3, as DNA: TGTGCCAGCAGCTTAGGGGCAGACTACTATGGCTACACCTTC. Its protein product is CASSLGADYYGYTF.

The V and J genes are TRBV6-5 and TRBJ2-3; 12 bases map to TRBD2. The CDR3 has 14 amino acids. Trimming took 10 bases from V and 3 from J; bases not matched to a gene: 5. CDR1 is MNHEY, CDR2 SVGAGI, per germline. CDR3 DNA: TGTGCCACCCCTAGCGGGGGGGCTACAGATACGCAGTATTTT. As protein: CATPSGGATDTQYF.

This sequence joins TRBV29-1 and TRBJ2-2; possible D gene TRBD1, 5 bases. Trimming left V 1 base short and J 2 bases short, with 8 bases between. Germline V CDR1 and CDR2: SQVTM, ANQGSEA. CDR3 size: 14 residues. The CDR3 region is CSVEGQGNTGELFF. The CDR3 DNA follows: TGCAGCGTTGAAGGGCAGGGAAACACCGGGGAGCTGTTTTTT.

This chain connects TRBV27 to TRBJ2-2; the D is unclear. Germline V gene lookup returns CDR1 MNHEY and CDR2 SMNVEV (reference sequence). CDR3 length: 17 amino acids. Trimming left V 1 base short and J 2 bases short, with 14 bases between. The CDR3 DNA follows: TGTGCCAGCAGTTTATACCCAGAGAGCCATAACACCGGGGAGCTGTTTTTT. Translating it yields CASSLYPESHNTGELFF.

The chain joins TRBV5-1 to TRBJ2-2; D gene uncertain. V dropped 5 bases and J dropped 0 bases, with 14 bases sitting between them. Germline lookup yields CDR1 SGHRS and CDR2 YFSETQ. CDR3 length: 16 residues. The CDR3: CASSLSVTSNTGELFF. CDR3 bases: TGCGCCAGCAGTCTATCCGTCACCTCGAACACCGGGGAGCTGTTTTTT.

Of note for this clone: A read error may account for a junction end that differs from germline. The chain combines TRBV9 with TRBJ1-6; the match to TRBD1 covers 9 bases. The CDR3 length is 15 residues. Germline V gene sequence: CDR1 SGDLS, CDR2 YYNGEE. The CDR3 DNA reads TGTGCTAGCAGCGCTAGGACAGGGGAGAGCTCACCCCTCCACTTT. This gives the protein CASSARTGESSPLHF.

The chain joins TRBV11-3 to TRBJ2-2; 10 nucleotides match TRBD1. Looked up from germline, CDR1 is SGHNT and CDR2 is YENEEA. The trim removed 6 bases at V and 6 bases at J, leaving 7 bases unmatched. CDR3 length: 15 residues. The CDR3: CASSRRQGAPGELFF. The CDR3 DNA reads as TGTGCCAGCAGTCGCCGACAGGGGGCTCCCGGGGAGCTGTTTTTT.

The chain recombines TRBV5-1 with TRBJ1-1; 7 bases agree with TRBD1. J gave up 3 bases and V 2 bases, and 4 bases lay outside the gene matches. The CDR3 is 14 amino acids. Germline loops: CDR1 SGHRS, CDR2 YFSETQ. The CDR3 reads CASSLQGQHTEAFF. The CDR3 DNA sequence: TGCGCCAGCAGCTTACAGGGGCAACACACTGAAGCTTTCTTT.

This chain joins TRBV19 and TRBJ1-5, with no clear D. This CDR3 is built from 16 residues. Germline assignment: CDR1 LNHDA and CDR2 SQIVND (reference sequence). V lost 1 base to trimming and J lost 1 base, with 11 bases between them. The CDR3 loop reads CASSIGGGVSNQPQHF. The CDR3 region has the DNA TGTGCCAGTAGTATAGGGGGAGGTGTCAGCAATCAGCCCCAGCATTTT.

The V and J genes are TRBV2 and TRBJ1-1, with 7 bases that match TRBD1. CDR3 length: 11 residues. CDR1 is SNHLY and CDR2 is FYNNEI in the germline V gene. DNA of the CDR3: TGTGGGACAGGATGGAACACTGAAGCTTTCTTT. Its protein product is CGTGWNTEAFF.

The genes are TRBV7-8 and TRBJ1-3, with no clear D. The germline CDR1 and CDR2 sequences are SGHVS and FQNEAQ. The V end lost 3 bases, the J end lost 4 bases, and 10 bases lay between the germline ends. The CDR3 runs to 14 residues. The CDR3 sequence: CASSFGGPGNTIYF. In DNA form, the CDR3 reads TGTGCCAGCAGCTTCGGAGGGCCCGGAAACACCATATATTTT. The variable domain in full, with the rest retrieved from reference TRBV7-8 and TRBJ1-3, is GAGVSQSPRYKVAKRGQDVALRCDPISGHVSLFWYQQALGQGPEFLTYFQNEAQLDKSGLPSDRFFAERPEGSVSTLKIQRTQQEDSAVYLCASSFGGPGNTIYFGEGSWLTVV.

This chain joins TRBV28 and TRBJ1-6, with 7 bases that match TRBD1. The ends lost 1 base at V and 7 bases at J; junction bases unmatched: 4. Germline V CDR1 and CDR2: MDHEN, SYDVKM. This CDR3 comprises 15 residues. This CDR3 reads CASSLSGGGNSPLHF. As DNA, the CDR3 is TGTGCCAGCAGTTTATCAGGGGGTGGGAATTCACCCCTCCACTTT.

The CDR3 bases are TGTGCCAGCAGCTTACAAGGGGGATCCCCAATGAACACTGAAGCTTTCTTT. Translation: CASSLQGGSPMNTEAFF. The rearrangement uses TRBV7-2 and TRBJ1-1; possible D gene TRBD1, 6 bases. Trimming stripped 2 bases from V and 0 bases from J, with 16 bases between. Germline V gives CDR1 SGHTA, CDR2 FQGNSA. CDR3 length equals 17 residues.

The CDR3 loop is CASSYGGLGTEAFF. The CDR3 nucleotides are TGTGCCAGCAGTTATGGGGGACTGGGCACTGAAGCTTTCTTT. The gene calls are TRBV6-5 and TRBJ1-1, with D perhaps TRBD1 (5 bases). CDR1 is MNHEY, CDR2 SVGAGI, per germline. This CDR3 has 14 residues. V gave up 3 bases and J gave up 4 bases, with 12 bases separating them.

This chain connects TRBV5-1 to TRBJ1-2, with D possibly matching TRBD1 (5 bases). Trimming removed 4 bases from V and 2 bases from J, with 12 bases in between. Germline V gene sequence: CDR1 SGHRS, CDR2 YFSETQ. The CDR3 is 14 amino acids. The CDR3 loop is CASSRSTENYGYTF. The CDR3 DNA reads as TGCGCCAGCAGCCGCTCGACAGAGAACTATGGCTACACCTTC.

This chain joins TRBV25-1 and TRBJ2-1; 10 bases map to TRBD1. The V gene's germline CDR1 is MGHDK and CDR2 SYGVNS. The trim removed 5 bases at V and 1 base at J, leaving 2 bases unmatched. The CDR3 is 15 residues long. This chain's CDR3 is CASSPGQGSYNEQFF. The DNA for the CDR3 is TGTGCCAGCAGTCCGGGACAGGGGTCCTACAATGAGCAGTTCTTC.

J is TRBJ1-3 and V is TRBV15; a possible D gene is TRBD1 (5 bases). This CDR3 has 17 residues. Between the trimmed V and J ends, which lost 0 bases and 7 bases, there was a span of 19 bases. Germline V gene sequence: CDR1 LNHNV, CDR2 YYDKDF (reference sequence). The CDR3 coding sequence is TGTGCCACCAGCAGAGACCAATTCCGGATATCAGGGAACACCATATATTTT. It yields the protein CATSRDQFRISGNTIYF.

This chain uses TRBV10-3 with TRBJ2-3; 8 nucleotides agree with TRBD2. V shed 0 bases and J 5 bases; nucleotides not matched to a gene: 10. In germline, CDR1 is ENHRY, CDR2 SYGVKD. The CDR3 is made up of 17 amino acids. CDR3 loop: CAISESTAGGGRDTQYF. CDR3 DNA sequence: TGTGCCATCAGTGAGTCGACGGCGGGGGGTGGTAGAGATACGCAGTATTTT.

This chain connects TRBV28 to TRBJ1-1, with TRBD1 as a possible D gene (6 bases). The germline V gene has CDR1 MDHEN and CDR2 SYDVKM. V was clipped by 5 bases and J by 0 bases, with 10 bases between them. The CDR3 is 14 amino acids. Here the CDR3 reads CASSPGQMNTEAFF. CDR3 sequence (DNA): TGTGCCAGCAGTCCCGGACAGATGAACACTGAAGCTTTCTTT. The whole variable domain, remainder taken from reference TRBV28 and TRBJ1-1, is DVKVTQSSRYLVKRTGEKVFLECVQDMDHENMFWYRQDPGLGLRLIYFSYDVKMKEKGDIPEGYSVSREKKERFSLILESASTNQTSMYLCASSPGQMNTEAFFGQGTRLTVV.

The chain joins TRBV5-5 to TRBJ2-1; D call uncertain. Trimming cost V 4 bases and J 3 bases, with 14 bases left between them. Germline assignment: CDR1 SGHKS and CDR2 YYEKEE (reference sequence). The CDR3 runs 15 residues. CDR3 region: CASSPLGMSYNEQFF. The DNA for the CDR3 is TGTGCCAGCAGCCCTCTGGGGATGAGCTACAATGAGCAGTTCTTC.

The rearrangement links TRBV7-6 to TRBJ2-3; TRBD1 matches 7 bases. With V trimmed by 0 bases and J by 0 bases, 6 bases remained unmatched. The CDR3 covers 17 residues. CDR1 SGHVS and CDR2 FNYEAQ come from the germline V gene. This CDR3 reads CASSLANRGSSTDTQYF. The CDR3 DNA reads as TGTGCCAGCAGCTTAGCTAACAGGGGTTCTAGCACAGATACGCAGTATTTT.

The chain has TRBV20-1 and TRBJ2-7; 7 nucleotides align to TRBD2. V lost 3 bases, J lost 3 bases, and 8 bases stayed unmatched. The germline V gene encodes CDR1 DFQATT and CDR2 SNEGSKA (reference sequence). The CDR3 covers 14 residues. The CDR3: CSASRGDWGYEQYF. Written as DNA, the CDR3 is TGCAGTGCTAGTCGGGGGGATTGGGGCTACGAGCAGTACTTC.

The rearrangement joins TRBV27 to TRBJ1-2; tentative D call: TRBD1 (5 bases). CDR1 and CDR2 from the germline V gene are MNHEY and SMNVEV (reference sequence). The CDR3 loop spans 15 amino acids. Trimming cost V 4 bases and J 4 bases, with 16 bases left between them. The CDR3 nucleotides are TGTGCCAGCAGTTCTACGAAGGGGCCCTTCTATGGCTACACCTTC. The encoded protein is CASSSTKGPFYGYTF.

V is TRBV5-1 and J is TRBJ2-7, with 8 positions matching TRBD1. The CDR3 has 13 residues. Trimming took 5 bases from V and 4 from J; bases not matched to a gene: 5. The germline V gene has CDR1 SGHRS and CDR2 YFSETQ. The CDR3 loop is CASRPDREYEQYF. The CDR3 DNA reads as TGCGCCAGCAGACCGGACAGGGAGTACGAGCAGTACTTC. Full variable domain (outside the CDR3, taken from reference TRBV5-1 and TRBJ2-7): KAGVTQTPRYLIKTRGQQVTLSCSPISGHRSVSWYQQTPGQGLQFLFEYFSETQRNKGNFPGRFSGRQFSNSRSEMNVSTLELGDSALYLCASRPDREYEQYFGPGTRLTVT.

The rearrangement joins TRBV7-2 to TRBJ2-1, with D tentatively TRBD1 (6 bases). The ends were cut back, 5 bases at V and 3 bases at J, with 14 bases in the middle. The germline V gene has CDR1 SGHTA and CDR2 FQGNSA. CDR3 length: 15 amino acids. In DNA form, the CDR3 reads TGTGCCAGCAGCCGGACAGCGATGCTCTACAATGAGCAGTTCTTC. Its protein product is CASSRTAMLYNEQFF.

In nucleotides, the CDR3 is TGTGCCAGCGGGGACCTGGGTGGTAATGAAAAACTGTTTTTT. Translation gives CASGDLGGNEKLFF. The V and J genes are TRBV6-1 and TRBJ1-4, with a weak D call TRBD1 (5 bases). CDR1 and CDR2 (germline): MNHNS, SASEGT. V was cut by 8 bases and J by 4 bases, with 14 bases left in between. The CDR3 spans 14 residues.

This chain uses TRBV9 with TRBJ1-5; possible D gene TRBD1, 5 bases. The CDR3 runs 14 residues. V was shortened by 3 bases and J by 2 bases, with 9 bases between the two germline ends. Germline values: CDR1 SGDLS, CDR2 YYNGEE. The CDR3 is CASSGGAGNQPQHF. CDR3 nucleotides: TGTGCCAGCAGCGGGGGCGCGGGCAATCAGCCCCAGCATTTT.

The CDR3 nucleotides read TGTGCCAGCAGCCCCGCAACAGGGTTCGGCTACACCTTC. Translated: CASSPATGFGYTF. This chain connects TRBV7-9 to TRBJ1-2; tentatively, D is TRBD1 (6 bases). The CDR3 consists of 13 residues. Germline CDR1 and CDR2: SEHNR and FQNEAQ (reference sequence). With 5 bases removed from V and 8 bases from J, the gap between germline ends came to 15 bases.

The gene calls are TRBV9 and TRBJ1-1, with unresolved D. V gave up 4 bases and J gave up 0 bases, with 10 bases separating them. The CDR3 is 14 residues long. CDR1 is SGDLS and CDR2 is YYNGEE in the germline V gene. The CDR3 reads CASSPLPMNTEAFF. The DNA of the CDR3 is TGTGCCAGCAGCCCCCTACCCATGAACACTGAAGCTTTCTTT. The whole variable domain, remainder taken from reference TRBV9 and TRBJ1-1, is DSGVTQTPKHLITATGQRVTLRCSPRSGDLSVYWYQQSLDQGLQFLIQYYNGEERAKGNILERFSAQQFPDLHSELNLSSLELGDSALYFCASSPLPMNTEAFFGQGTRLTVV.

This chain connects TRBV5-1 to TRBJ1-5, with 10 bases identical to TRBD1. V trimming: 4 bases; J trimming: 0 bases; junction bases outside the gene matches: 4. The CDR3 is 16 residues long. Germline V gives CDR1 SGHRS, CDR2 YFSETQ. The CDR3 sequence: CASSEGTGDSNQPQHF. The CDR3 DNA follows: TGCGCCAGCAGCGAAGGGACAGGGGATAGCAATCAGCCCCAGCATTTT.

V usage is TRBV19 and J usage is TRBJ2-1; 7 positions match TRBD1. Germline trimming cut 7 bases from V and 9 bases from J; bases unmatched to any gene: 9. The CDR3 runs 13 residues. The V gene's germline CDR1 is LNHDA and CDR2 SQIVND (reference sequence). CDR3 amino acids: CASTQGEYSEQFF. CDR3 DNA: TGTGCCAGTACCCAGGGGGAGTATAGTGAGCAGTTCTTC.